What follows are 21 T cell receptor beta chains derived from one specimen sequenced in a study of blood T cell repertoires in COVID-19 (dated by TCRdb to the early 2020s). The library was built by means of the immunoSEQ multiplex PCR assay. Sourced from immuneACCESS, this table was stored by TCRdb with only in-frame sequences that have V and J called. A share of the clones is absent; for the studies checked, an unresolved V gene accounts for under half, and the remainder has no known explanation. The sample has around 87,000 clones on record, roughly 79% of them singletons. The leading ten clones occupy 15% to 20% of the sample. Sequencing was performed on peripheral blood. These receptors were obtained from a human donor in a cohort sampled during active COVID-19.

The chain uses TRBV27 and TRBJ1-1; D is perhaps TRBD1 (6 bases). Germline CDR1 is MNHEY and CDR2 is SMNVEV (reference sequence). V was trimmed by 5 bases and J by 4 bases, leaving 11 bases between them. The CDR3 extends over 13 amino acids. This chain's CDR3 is CASSPTGLTEAFF. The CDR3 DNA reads TGTGCCAGCAGTCCAACAGGGCTCACTGAAGCTTTCTTT.

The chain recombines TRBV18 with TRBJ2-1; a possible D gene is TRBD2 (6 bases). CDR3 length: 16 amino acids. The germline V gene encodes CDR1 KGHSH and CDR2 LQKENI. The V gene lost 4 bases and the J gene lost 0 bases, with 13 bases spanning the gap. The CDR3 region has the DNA TGTGCCAGCTCACGTGGGACTTCAAGCTCCTACAATGAGCAGTTCTTC. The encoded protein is CASSRGTSSSYNEQFF. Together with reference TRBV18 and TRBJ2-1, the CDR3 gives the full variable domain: NAGVMQNPRHLVRRRGQEARLRCSPMKGHSHVYWYRQLPEEGLKFMVYLQKENIIDESGMPKERFSAEFPKEGPSILRIQQVVRGDSAAYFCASSRGTSSSYNEQFFGPGTRLTVL.

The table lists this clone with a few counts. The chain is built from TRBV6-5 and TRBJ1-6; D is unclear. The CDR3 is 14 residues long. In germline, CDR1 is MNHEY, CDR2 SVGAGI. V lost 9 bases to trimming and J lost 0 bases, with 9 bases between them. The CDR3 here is CASGTSSYNSPLHF. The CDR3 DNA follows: TGTGCCAGTGGCACTAGCTCCTATAATTCACCCCTCCACTTT.

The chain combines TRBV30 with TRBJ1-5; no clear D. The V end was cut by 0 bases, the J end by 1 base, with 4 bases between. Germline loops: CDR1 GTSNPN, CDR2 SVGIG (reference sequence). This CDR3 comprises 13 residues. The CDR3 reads CAWSVQSNQPQHF. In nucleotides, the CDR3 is TGTGCCTGGAGTGTTCAAAGCAATCAGCCCCAGCATTTT.

The CDR3 coding sequence is TGTGCCAGCAGTTTCGGACAGCTAGCCGGCTACACCTTC. It encodes CASSFGQLAGYTF. The chain is built from TRBV12-3 or TRBV12-4 and TRBJ1-2, with D perhaps TRBD1 (6 bases). This CDR3 has 13 amino acids. The V end lost 3 bases, the J end lost 8 bases, and 13 bases lay between the germline ends.

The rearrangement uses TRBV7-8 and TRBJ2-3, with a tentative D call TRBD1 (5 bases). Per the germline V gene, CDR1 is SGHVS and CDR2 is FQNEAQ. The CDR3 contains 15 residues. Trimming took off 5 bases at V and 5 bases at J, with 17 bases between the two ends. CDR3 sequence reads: CASSVQGMRIDTQYF. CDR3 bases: TGTGCCAGCAGCGTGCAGGGAATGAGGATAGATACGCAGTATTTT.

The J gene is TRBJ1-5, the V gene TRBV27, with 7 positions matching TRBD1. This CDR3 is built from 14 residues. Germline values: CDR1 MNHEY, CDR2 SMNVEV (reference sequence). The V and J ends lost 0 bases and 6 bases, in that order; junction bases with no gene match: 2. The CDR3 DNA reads TGTGCCAGCAGTTTATCCCCAGGGGGTCAGCCCCAGCATTTT. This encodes CASSLSPGGQPQHF.

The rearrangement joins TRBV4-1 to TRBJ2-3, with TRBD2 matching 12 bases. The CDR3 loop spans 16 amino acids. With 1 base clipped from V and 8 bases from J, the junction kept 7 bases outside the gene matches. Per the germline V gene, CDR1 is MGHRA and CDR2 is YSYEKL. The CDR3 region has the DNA TGCGCCAGCAGCCAAGGACTAGCGGGAGTACAGAGTACGCAGTATTTT. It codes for CASSQGLAGVQSTQYF.

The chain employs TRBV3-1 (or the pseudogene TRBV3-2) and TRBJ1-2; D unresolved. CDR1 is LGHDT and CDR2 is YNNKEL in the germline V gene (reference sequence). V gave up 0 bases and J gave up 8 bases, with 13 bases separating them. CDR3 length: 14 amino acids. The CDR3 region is CASSQDYSFKGYTF. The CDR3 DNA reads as TGTGCCAGCAGCCAAGATTACAGTTTTAAGGGCTACACCTTC.

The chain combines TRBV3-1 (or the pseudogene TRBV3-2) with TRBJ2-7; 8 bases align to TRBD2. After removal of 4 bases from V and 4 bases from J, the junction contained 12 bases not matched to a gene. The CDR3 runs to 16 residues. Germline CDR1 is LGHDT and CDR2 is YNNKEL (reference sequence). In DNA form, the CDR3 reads TGTGCCAGCAGCCCCAGTGAGCGGGGGATAATTTACGAGCAGTACTTC. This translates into CASSPSERGIIYEQYF.

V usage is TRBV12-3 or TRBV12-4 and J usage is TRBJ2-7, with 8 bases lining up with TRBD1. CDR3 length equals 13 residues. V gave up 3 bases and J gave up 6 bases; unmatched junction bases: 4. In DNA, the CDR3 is TGTGCCAGCAGTTTCCAGGGGGCGGTCGAGCAGTACTTC. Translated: CASSFQGAVEQYF.

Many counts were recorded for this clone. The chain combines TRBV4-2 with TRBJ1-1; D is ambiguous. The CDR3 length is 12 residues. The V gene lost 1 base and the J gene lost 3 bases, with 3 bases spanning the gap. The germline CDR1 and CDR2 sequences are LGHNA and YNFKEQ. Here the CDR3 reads CASSQVDTEAFF. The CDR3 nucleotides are TGTGCCAGCAGCCAAGTAGACACTGAAGCTTTCTTT.

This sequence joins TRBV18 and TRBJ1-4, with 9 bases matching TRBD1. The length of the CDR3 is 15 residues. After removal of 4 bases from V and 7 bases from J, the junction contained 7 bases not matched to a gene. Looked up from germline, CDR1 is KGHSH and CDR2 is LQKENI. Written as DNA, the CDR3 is TGTGCCAGCTCACAGGGACAGGGACCGTCTGAAAAACTGTTTTTT. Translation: CASSQGQGPSEKLFF.

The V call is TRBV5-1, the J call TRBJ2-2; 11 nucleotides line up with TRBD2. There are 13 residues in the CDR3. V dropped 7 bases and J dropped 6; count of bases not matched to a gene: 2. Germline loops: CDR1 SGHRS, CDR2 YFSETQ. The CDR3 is CASRSGGAGELFF. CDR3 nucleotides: TGCGCCAGCCGTAGCGGGGGGGCCGGGGAGCTGTTTTTT.

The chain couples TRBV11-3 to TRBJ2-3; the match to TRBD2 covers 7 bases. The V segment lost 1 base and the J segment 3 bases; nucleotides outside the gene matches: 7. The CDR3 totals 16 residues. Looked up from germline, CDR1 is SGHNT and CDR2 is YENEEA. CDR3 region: CASSLGGSGKTDTQYF. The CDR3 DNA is TGTGCCAGCAGCTTAGGGGGCAGCGGGAAAACAGATACGCAGTATTTT.

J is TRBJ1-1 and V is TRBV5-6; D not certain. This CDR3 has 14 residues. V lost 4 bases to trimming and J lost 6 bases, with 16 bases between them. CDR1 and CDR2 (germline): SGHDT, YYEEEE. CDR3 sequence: CASSADLGRPEAFF. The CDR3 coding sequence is TGTGCCAGCAGCGCGGACCTAGGGAGGCCTGAAGCTTTCTTT. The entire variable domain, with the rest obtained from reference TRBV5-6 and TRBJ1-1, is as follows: DAGVTQSPTHLIKTRGQQVTLRCSPKSGHDTVSWYQQALGQGPQFIFQYYEEEERQRGNFPDRFSGHQFPNYSSELNVNALLLGDSALYLCASSADLGRPEAFFGQGTRLTVV.

This CDR3 reads CASSPRGTGNTGELFF. CDR3 coding DNA: TGTGCCAGCAGCCCCCGCGGGACAGGGAACACCGGGGAGCTGTTTTTT. V is TRBV9 and J is TRBJ2-2; 8 nucleotides agree with TRBD1. The trim removed 4 bases at V and 1 base at J, leaving 6 bases unmatched. CDR1 and CDR2 (germline): SGDLS, YYNGEE. The CDR3 is made up of 16 amino acids. Complete variable domain (other parts from reference TRBV9 and TRBJ2-2): DSGVTQTPKHLITATGQRVTLRCSPRSGDLSVYWYQQSLDQGLQFLIQYYNGEERAKGNILERFSAQQFPDLHSELNLSSLELGDSALYFCASSPRGTGNTGELFFGEGSRLTVL.

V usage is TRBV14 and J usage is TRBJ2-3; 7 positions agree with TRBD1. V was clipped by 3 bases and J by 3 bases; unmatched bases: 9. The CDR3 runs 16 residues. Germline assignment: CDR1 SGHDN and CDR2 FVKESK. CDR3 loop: CASSHSTGKRTDTQYF. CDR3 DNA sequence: TGTGCCAGCAGCCATTCGACAGGGAAAAGGACAGATACGCAGTATTTT.

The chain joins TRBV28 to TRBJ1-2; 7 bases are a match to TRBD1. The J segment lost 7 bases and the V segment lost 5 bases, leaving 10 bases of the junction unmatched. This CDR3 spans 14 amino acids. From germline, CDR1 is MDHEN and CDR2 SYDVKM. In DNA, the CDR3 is TGTGCCAGCAGTCCCCCCGGACAGGTGGCTGGCTACACCTTC. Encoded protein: CASSPPGQVAGYTF.

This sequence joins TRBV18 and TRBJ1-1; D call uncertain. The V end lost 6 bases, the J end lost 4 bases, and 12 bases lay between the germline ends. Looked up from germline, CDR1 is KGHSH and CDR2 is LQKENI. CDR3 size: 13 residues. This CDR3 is CASSTEGATEAFF. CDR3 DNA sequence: TGTGCCAGCTCTACTGAGGGTGCCACTGAAGCTTTCTTT.

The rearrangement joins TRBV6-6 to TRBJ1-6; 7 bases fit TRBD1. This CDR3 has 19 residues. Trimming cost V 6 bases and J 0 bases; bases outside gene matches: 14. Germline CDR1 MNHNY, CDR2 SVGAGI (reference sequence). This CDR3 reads CASSSPPGGLSSYNSPLHF. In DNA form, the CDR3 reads TGTGCCAGCAGCTCTCCGCCAGGGGGTTTGAGCTCCTATAATTCACCCCTCCACTTT.